Listed below are T cell receptor beta chains from one sample, sequenced in a study of blood T cell repertoires in COVID-19. Only in-frame clones appear in the TCRdb table, and some are missing; sequencing was by immunoSEQ multiplex PCR. The data contain about 250,000 clones, about 90% of them singletons. The sequenced sample was peripheral blood. The receptors were sampled from a man older than 75 with acute or convalescent COVID-19. The CDR3 runs from the conserved cysteine through the conserved F or W. A D gene is named only where the DNA matches it firmly. Where a row states a size, it is once, few, many or the class of an expanded clone; other rows omit it.

clone size: NA; J gene: TRBJ2-2; V gene: TRBV19; D gene: TRBD1; CDR3 protein: CASSQVRQGATGELFF; CDR3 DNA: TGTGCCAGTAGTCAGGTTCGACAGGGGGCCACCGGGGAGCTGTTTTTT
clone size: NA; J gene: TRBJ1-1; V gene: TRBV6-6; D gene: NA; CDR3 protein: CAVAGTTNTEAFF; CDR3 DNA: TGTGCCGTAGCCGGGACAACGAACACTGAAGCTTTCTTT
clone size: few; J gene: TRBJ2-2; V gene: TRBV11-3; D gene: TRBD2; CDR3 protein: CASSFAGTSGRNTGELFF; CDR3 DNA: TGTGCCAGCAGCTTCGCCGGGACTAGCGGGAGGAACACCGGGGAGCTGTTTTTT
clone size: NA; J gene: TRBJ2-7; V gene: TRBV4-3; D gene: NA; CDR3 protein: CASSQDVGAGDEQYF; CDR3 DNA: TGCGCCAGCAGCCAAGATGTGGGGGCGGGCGACGAGCAGTACTTC
clone size: NA; J gene: TRBJ2-5; V gene: TRBV27; D gene: TRBD2; CDR3 protein: CASSSGLAALAQYF; CDR3 DNA: TGTGCCAGCAGTTCCGGACTAGCGGCGTTGGCCCAGTACTTC
clone size: NA; J gene: TRBJ1-1; V gene: TRBV18; D gene: TRBD1; CDR3 protein: CASSPQGATEAFF; CDR3 DNA: TGTGCCAGCTCACCACAGGGGGCCACTGAAGCTTTCTTT
clone size: NA; J gene: TRBJ1-4; V gene: TRBV19; D gene: NA; CDR3 protein: CASSIATGTTNEKLFF; CDR3 DNA: TGTGCCAGTAGTATCGCTACAGGGACCACTAATGAAAAACTGTTTTTT
clone size: NA; J gene: TRBJ2-3; V gene: TRBV7-2; D gene: NA; CDR3 protein: CASSLSQGDTQYF; CDR3 DNA: TGTGCCAGCAGCTTATCACAGGGAGATACGCAGTATTTT
clone size: once; J gene: TRBJ1-5; V gene: TRBV7-9; D gene: TRBD1; CDR3 protein: CASSPGTVDQPQHF; CDR3 DNA: TGTGCCAGCAGCCCCGGGACAGTGGATCAGCCCCAGCATTTT
clone size: NA; J gene: TRBJ1-1; V gene: TRBV9; D gene: NA; CDR3 protein: CASSVGRYTEAFF; CDR3 DNA: TGTGCCAGCAGCGTAGGCCGGTACACTGAAGCTTTCTTT
clone size: NA; J gene: TRBJ2-7; V gene: TRBV7-2; D gene: NA; CDR3 protein: CASSSGLSFSYEQYF; CDR3 DNA: TGTGCCAGCAGCTCCGGACTATCCTTTTCCTACGAGCAGTACTTC
clone size: NA; J gene: TRBJ2-1; V gene: TRBV19; D gene: NA; CDR3 protein: CASSIGLATYNEQFF; CDR3 DNA: TGTGCCAGTAGTATAGGCCTAGCGACCTACAATGAGCAGTTCTTC
clone size: once; J gene: TRBJ1-1; V gene: TRBV9; D gene: TRBD1; CDR3 protein: CASSVVGDRTGTEAFF; CDR3 DNA: TGTGCCAGCAGCGTAGTAGGGGACAGGACGGGCACTGAAGCTTTCTTT
clone size: NA; J gene: TRBJ2-1; V gene: TRBV3-1/TRBV3-2; D gene: TRBD2; CDR3 protein: CASSPLLAGGYNEQFF; CDR3 DNA: TGTGCCAGCAGCCCCTTACTAGCGGGCGGCTACAATGAGCAGTTCTTC
clone size: once; J gene: TRBJ1-4; V gene: TRBV27; D gene: NA; CDR3 protein: CASSPSRGANEKLFF; CDR3 DNA: TGTGCCAGCAGTCCCTCTCGCGGAGCTAATGAAAAACTGTTTTTT
clone size: NA; J gene: TRBJ1-4; V gene: TRBV6-1; D gene: NA; CDR3 protein: CASSDGRIGTNEKLFF; CDR3 DNA: TGTGCCAGCAGTGATGGGAGGATTGGAACTAATGAAAAACTGTTTTTT
clone size: NA; J gene: TRBJ1-5; V gene: TRBV9; D gene: NA; CDR3 protein: CASSTGPGQPQHF; CDR3 DNA: TGTGCCAGCAGCACCGGGCCGGGACAGCCCCAGCATTTT
clone size: once; J gene: TRBJ1-3; V gene: TRBV6-6; D gene: TRBD1; CDR3 protein: CASNPTGGGNTIYF; CDR3 DNA: TGTGCCAGCAACCCGACAGGGGGCGGAAACACCATATATTTT
clone size: few; J gene: TRBJ2-3; V gene: TRBV27; D gene: TRBD2; CDR3 protein: CASSLASGGDTQYF; CDR3 DNA: TGTGCCAGCAGTTTAGCTAGCGGTGGAGATACGCAGTATTTT
clone size: NA; J gene: TRBJ2-7; V gene: TRBV6-5; D gene: TRBD2; CDR3 protein: CASRSPGTSPLGVYF; CDR3 DNA: TGTGCCAGCAGGTCCCCTGGGACTAGCCCCCTTGGAGTGTACTTC
clone size: NA; J gene: TRBJ1-5; V gene: TRBV29-1; D gene: NA; CDR3 protein: CSVAEGVSNQPQHF; CDR3 DNA: TGCAGCGTTGCGGAAGGGGTTAGCAATCAGCCCCAGCATTTT
clone size: NA; J gene: TRBJ2-1; V gene: TRBV18; D gene: NA; CDR3 protein: CASAVAVSSYNEQFF; CDR3 DNA: TGTGCCAGCGCCGTAGCGGTAAGCTCCTACAATGAGCAGTTCTTC
clone size: NA; J gene: TRBJ1-6; V gene: TRBV4-3; D gene: NA; CDR3 protein: CASSQSQRAGSPLHF; CDR3 DNA: TGCGCCAGCAGCCAGTCACAGCGGGCAGGTTCACCCCTCCACTTT
clone size: NA; J gene: TRBJ2-1; V gene: TRBV9; D gene: TRBD2; CDR3 protein: CASSVGIGLAVGNEQFF; CDR3 DNA: TGTGCCAGCAGCGTAGGGATAGGACTAGCGGTGGGGAATGAGCAGTTCTTC
clone size: NA; J gene: TRBJ2-5; V gene: TRBV11-2; D gene: TRBD2; CDR3 protein: CASSRILAVYGETQYF; CDR3 DNA: TGTGCCAGCAGCCGGATTCTAGCGGTATATGGGGAGACCCAGTACTTC
clone size: NA; J gene: TRBJ2-5; V gene: TRBV6-6; D gene: NA; CDR3 protein: CASKPDGNRETQYF; CDR3 DNA: TGTGCCAGCAAGCCCGACGGGAATAGGGAGACCCAGTACTTC
clone size: NA; J gene: TRBJ2-7; V gene: TRBV6-1; D gene: TRBD1; CDR3 protein: CASRDSDRGYEQYF; CDR3 DNA: TGTGCCAGCAGGGACTCGGACAGGGGGTACGAGCAGTACTTC
clone size: NA; J gene: TRBJ2-2; V gene: TRBV6-2/TRBV6-3; D gene: NA; CDR3 protein: CASSWFFGRTANTGELFF; CDR3 DNA: TGTGCCAGCAGTTGGTTTTTCGGCCGGACAGCGAACACCGGGGAGCTGTTTTTT
clone size: NA; J gene: TRBJ2-7; V gene: TRBV5-1; D gene: TRBD2; CDR3 protein: CASSSGTSGRALFSYEQYF; CDR3 DNA: TGCGCCAGCAGCTCCGGGACTAGCGGGAGGGCCCTTTTTTCCTACGAGCAGTACTTC
clone size: NA; J gene: TRBJ2-3; V gene: TRBV18; D gene: NA; CDR3 protein: CASRFSGQTDTQYF; CDR3 DNA: TGTGCCAGCCGGTTCAGCGGGCAGACAGATACGCAGTATTTT
clone size: NA; J gene: TRBJ2-4; V gene: TRBV19; D gene: TRBD2; CDR3 protein: CASSVAASGSMYIQYF; CDR3 DNA: TGTGCCAGTAGCGTAGCGGCTAGCGGGAGTATGTACATTCAGTACTTC